This passage covers 11 T cell receptor beta chains from one sample sequenced in a study of T cells in Graves' hyperthyroidism and ophthalmopathy (dated by TCRdb to the late 2010s). Library generation was performed with multiplex PCR. The sequencer was an Illumina HiSeq 2000. The TCR beta CDR3 regions were amplified from RNA transcripts. The TCR CDR3 was subjected to a first round of RT-PCR using the HTBI primer set and the Qiagen OneStep RT-PCR kit. Through fastp at Q25 and MiXCR, TCRdb rebuilt clones from the public reads, retaining in-frame beta chains. Identical CDR3 protein sequences are pooled into one entry, listed with their most common genes and DNA. The sample data list hundreds of thousands of distinct CDR3 sequences, and 14% of these were observed just once. The leading ten clones occupy 10% to 13% of the sample. The sample consisted of blood. The receptors shown here come from a woman aged 18-30 years with Graves' hyperthyroidism.

This clonotype was detected ten times or more. This chain links TRBV7-9 with TRBJ2-1, with 7 bases that match TRBD1. CDR1 SEHNR and CDR2 FQNEAQ come from the germline V gene (reference sequence). CDR3 length equals 16 residues. V was clipped by 0 bases and J by 7 bases; unmatched bases: 9. The CDR3 region is CASSLAQGVTDNEQFF. The CDR3 coding sequence is TGTGCCAGCAGCTTAGCGCAGGGGGTGACAGATAATGAGCAGTTCTTC.

This clonotype was seen a few times. This chain connects TRBV7-9 to TRBJ2-5, with 10 bases lining up with TRBD1. Germline V gives CDR1 SEHNR, CDR2 FQNEAQ (reference sequence). The CDR3 runs 17 residues. Trimming removed 4 bases from V and 4 bases from J; junction bases left unmatched: 12. CDR3: CASSSDRTGGERETQYF. For the CDR3, the DNA is TGTGCCAGCAGCTCTGATAGGACAGGGGGTGAGAGAGAGACCCAGTACTTC.

This clonotype was picked up many times. V and J are TRBV6-1 and TRBJ1-1, with unresolved D. The V end was cut by 8 bases, the J end by 1 base, with 11 bases between. Germline V CDR1 and CDR2: MNHNS, SASEGT. The CDR3 runs to 13 residues. In nucleotides, the CDR3 is TGTGCCAGCGGGTTAACAAGGAACACTGAAGCTTTCTTT. This encodes CASGLTRNTEAFF.

This clonotype turned up a few times. This chain joins TRBV28 and TRBJ2-7; no firm D call. The CDR3 is made up of 13 amino acids. Germline V CDR1 and CDR2: MDHEN, SYDVKM. The V and J ends lost 8 bases and 2 bases respectively, with 13 bases between them. The CDR3 spells CASSQTGTYEQYF. The CDR3 DNA sequence: TGTGCCAGCTCACAGACTGGAACCTACGAGCAGTACTTC. The variable domain in full, with the rest retrieved from reference TRBV28 and TRBJ2-7, is DVKVTQSSRYLVKRTGEKVFLECVQDMDHENMFWYRQDPGLGLRLIYFSYDVKMKEKGDIPEGYSVSREKKERFSLILESASTNQTSMYLCASSQTGTYEQYFGPGTRLTVT.

This clonotype was seen a few times. The chain couples TRBV6-1 to TRBJ2-7; 10 bases are shared with TRBD2. Germline CDR1 reads MNHNS; CDR2 reads SASEGT. Germline trimming cut 6 bases from V and 2 bases from J; bases unmatched to any gene: 10. The CDR3 has 16 amino acids. This chain's CDR3 is CASSKYEAGGPYEQYF. CDR3 in DNA: TGTGCCAGCAGCAAATACGAAGCGGGAGGGCCCTACGAGCAGTACTTC.

This clonotype was counted only a few times. The chain recombines TRBV2 with TRBJ2-1; a possible D gene is TRBD2 (5 bases). The CDR3 is made up of 13 amino acids. Looked up from germline, CDR1 is SNHLY and CDR2 is FYNNEI. Trimming stripped 2 bases from V and 9 bases from J, with 11 bases between. CDR3 in DNA: TGTGCCAGCAGTGAAAACGGCGGAGGTGAGCAGTTCTTC. Encoded protein: CASSENGGGEQFF.

This clonotype was detected only a few times. The CDR3 DNA reads as TGTGCCAGCAGCTCCAGGGGAGCAACTAATGAAAAACTGTTTTTT. Encoded protein: CASSSRGATNEKLFF. V and J are TRBV28 and TRBJ1-4, with a weak D call TRBD1 (6 bases). The CDR3 runs to 15 residues. The germline CDR1 and CDR2 sequences are MDHEN and SYDVKM. Trimming cost V 6 bases and J 0 bases, with 11 bases left between them.

Concerning this clonotype itself: Since the CDR3 does not end with the conserved phenylalanine or tryptophan, this likely comes from a read error. The rearrangement links TRBV7-9 to TRBJ1-1, with 7 bases identical to TRBD1. Germline CDR1 reads SEHNR; CDR2 reads FQNEAQ (reference sequence). The CDR3 is 14 amino acids. Germline trimming cut 6 bases from V and 3 bases from J; bases unmatched to any gene: 7. The CDR3 protein is CASRMTGRDTEAFY. In DNA, the CDR3 is TGTGCCAGCAGAATGACAGGGCGGGACACTGAAGCTTTCTAT.

The sample holds many counts of this clonotype. The rearrangement links TRBV20-1 to TRBJ2-1; D unclear. Trimming took 5 bases from V and 6 from J, leaving 14 bases between them. CDR1 is DFQATT, CDR2 SNEGSKA, per germline (reference sequence). The CDR3 totals 13 residues. CDR3 protein: CSAGVSGFNEQFF. CDR3 sequence (DNA): TGCAGTGCTGGGGTTTCCGGGTTCAATGAGCAGTTCTTC.

Ten or more counts support this clonotype. The chain employs TRBV6-2 or TRBV6-3 and TRBJ2-7; no clear D gene. V lost 6 bases and J 0 bases, leaving 18 bases between the germline ends. Germline V CDR1 and CDR2: MNHEY, SVGEGT. This CDR3 has 16 residues. Here the CDR3 reads CASSNQEYQSSYEQYF. DNA for the CDR3: TGTGCCAGCAGCAACCAGGAGTACCAGAGCTCCTACGAGCAGTACTTC.

This clonotype was seen only a few times. V is TRBV10-3 and J is TRBJ1-1, with D possibly being TRBD1 (5 bases). There are 11 residues in the CDR3. The V and J ends lost 10 bases and 3 bases respectively, with 9 bases between them. Germline CDR1 ENHRY, CDR2 SYGVKD. The CDR3 DNA reads as TGTGCCACCGGGGACTACACTGAAGCTTTCTTT. This encodes CATGDYTEAFF.